This T cell receptor beta chain stems from a study of blood T cells in healthy people across ages. Findings and caveats of the study: Possibly confounding the expanded clonotype changes was the fact that donor CMV status was unknown. More naive CD4+ cells and higher diversity were found in long-lived than in aged donors.

Each sample yielded at least 6 micrograms of PBMC total RNA. Sample-barcoded 5' priming and a J-beta primer mix drove a second PCR of about 6 to 12 cycles. All samples yielded 2.5 million or more CDR3-containing paired-end reads. TCRdb processed the 5' RACE reads anew with MiXCR; each CDR3 protein has one entry. This repertoire shows around 1.5 million distinct CDR3 sequences, 55% to 75% found once; its top ten account for 5.5% to 8%. As regards this clonotype: What it recognizes is unknown.

The sequence was collected from a man aged 18 to 30 in good health. The sequenced material came from blood.

The CDR3 protein is CASSVLSGSSEQYF. CDR3 DNA sequence: TGTGCCAGCAGTGTACTCAGCGGGTCATCGGAGCAGTATTTT. The genes are TRBV28 and TRBJ2-3; TRBD2 might be the D (6 bases). Between the trimmed V and J ends, which lost 5 bases and 11 bases, there was a span of 20 bases. The CDR3 sequence is 14 residues long. From germline, CDR1 is MDHEN and CDR2 SYDVKM. The full variable domain, with the rest looked up from reference TRBV28 and TRBJ2-3, is DVKVTQSSRYLVKRTGEKVFLECVQDMDHENMFWYRQDPGLGLRLIYFSYDVKMKEKGDIPEGYSVSREKKERFSLILESASTNQTSMYLCASSVLSGSSEQYFGPGTRLTVL.